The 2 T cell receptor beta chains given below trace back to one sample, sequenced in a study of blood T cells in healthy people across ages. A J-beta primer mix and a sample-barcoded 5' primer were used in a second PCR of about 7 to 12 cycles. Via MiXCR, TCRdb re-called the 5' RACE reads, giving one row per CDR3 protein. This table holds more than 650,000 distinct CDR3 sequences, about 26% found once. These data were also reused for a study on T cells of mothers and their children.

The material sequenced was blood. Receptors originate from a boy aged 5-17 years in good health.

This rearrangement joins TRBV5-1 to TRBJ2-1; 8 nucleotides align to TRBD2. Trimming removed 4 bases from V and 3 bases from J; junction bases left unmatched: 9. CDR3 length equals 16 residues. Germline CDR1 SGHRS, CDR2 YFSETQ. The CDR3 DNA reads TGCGCCAGCAGCACTTCGGGGGGGCTTTTCTACAATGAGCAGTTCTTC. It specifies CASSTSGGLFYNEQFF.

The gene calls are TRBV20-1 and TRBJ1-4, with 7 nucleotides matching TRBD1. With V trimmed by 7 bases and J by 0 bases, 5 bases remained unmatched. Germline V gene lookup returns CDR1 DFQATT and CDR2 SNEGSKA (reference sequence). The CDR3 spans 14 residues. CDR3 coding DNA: TGCAGTGGCTCGCAGGGGGCAACTAATGAAAAACTGTTTTTT. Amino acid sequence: CSGSQGATNEKLFF.